This section outlines one TCR beta chain sequence together with its context. This sample stems from a study of blood T cell repertoires in COVID-19. Study at large: Samples taken during acute and convalescent COVID-19 were collected in the United States, Italy and Spain.

Data came from immunoSEQ multiplex PCR; TCRdb stores just in-frame clones and leaves some out. This sample has about 120,000 clones, with about 86% found just once. The receptor comes from a woman between 45 and 65 years old with active or convalescent COVID-19. The sample taken for sequencing was peripheral blood.

The CDR3 DNA follows: TGTGCCACCAGTGATTCAACTACAGGGGGCAGCTACGAGCAGTACTTC. Translation gives CATSDSTTGGSYEQYF. The chain couples TRBV24-1 to TRBJ2-7; the match to TRBD1 covers 9 bases. Germline CDR1 and CDR2: KGHDR and SFDVKD. V lost 2 bases to trimming and J lost 3 bases; unmatched junction nucleotides: 7. The CDR3 is made up of 16 amino acids.